These 8 T cell receptor beta chains share one sample of origin, sequenced in a study of blood T cell repertoires in COVID-19. Data came from immunoSEQ multiplex PCR; TCRdb stores just in-frame clones and leaves some out. The table has over 450,000 clones, 89% seen once. Sequencing input: peripheral blood. The receptors shown here come from a man younger than 35 with COVID-19, enrolled during active disease.

This clone was observed a single time. The genes are TRBV10-3 and TRBJ2-7, with 12 bases lining up with TRBD2. Losses at the gene ends were 6 bases for V and 0 bases for J; bases not matched to a gene: 6. The CDR3 has 16 residues. The germline CDR1 and CDR2 sequences are ENHRY and SYGVKD. The CDR3 loop is CAIRTSGSLGSYEQYF. The DNA of the CDR3 is TGTGCCATCAGGACTAGCGGGAGTTTGGGCTCCTACGAGCAGTACTTC.

The chain combines TRBV19 with TRBJ2-6, with D possibly being TRBD1 (6 bases). Per germline, CDR1 LNHDA and CDR2 SQIVND (reference sequence). Trimming left V 4 bases short and J 0 bases short, with 13 bases between. The CDR3 length is 17 residues. This CDR3 is CASSRRTVRSGANVLTF. The DNA for the CDR3 is TGTGCCAGTAGTAGACGGACAGTCCGCTCTGGGGCCAACGTCCTGACTTTC.

This chain joins TRBV5-5 and TRBJ1-3; D gene uncertain. The CDR3 contains 15 residues. V was shortened by 0 bases and J by 0 bases, with 7 bases between the two germline ends. Germline CDR1 and CDR2: SGHKS and YYEKEE (reference sequence). The DNA for the CDR3 is TGTGCCAGCAGCTTGGCCGGTGGCTCTGGAAACACCATATATTTT. It is translated as CASSLAGGSGNTIYF.

The genes are TRBV7-8 and TRBJ2-5; 13 bases are shared with TRBD2. The CDR3 is 18 amino acids. Germline-derived CDR1 and CDR2 are SGHVS and FQNEAQ. Unmatched junction bases numbered 8, after V lost 1 base and J lost 3 bases. CDR3 coding DNA: TGTGCCAGCAGCTTAGATACTAGCGGGGGGGTGGTTGAAGAGACCCAGTACTTC. This translates into CASSLDTSGGVVEETQYF.

This clone came up a few times. This rearrangement joins TRBV5-6 to TRBJ2-2, with D possibly matching TRBD1 (6 bases). The V gene's germline CDR1 is SGHDT and CDR2 YYEEEE. This CDR3 has 16 amino acids. Trimming removed 1 base at V and 2 bases at J, with 12 bases between. The CDR3 coding sequence is TGTGCCAGCAGCTTGTCAACAGGGCTTAACACCGGGGAGCTGTTTTTT. Its translation: CASSLSTGLNTGELFF. The full variable domain, completed using reference TRBV5-6 and TRBJ2-2, is DAGVTQSPTHLIKTRGQQVTLRCSPKSGHDTVSWYQQALGQGPQFIFQYYEEEERQRGNFPDRFSGHQFPNYSSELNVNALLLGDSALYLCASSLSTGLNTGELFFGEGSRLTVL.

This clone was recorded once. This chain joins TRBV29-1 and TRBJ1-5; perhaps TRBD1 as D (6 bases). Germline CDR1 is SQVTM and CDR2 is ANQGSEA. V was cut by 6 bases and J by 4 bases, with 16 bases left in between. The CDR3 length is 14 residues. In DNA form, the CDR3 reads TGCAGCGTAGCCCAGGGGAGAGTTAATCAGCCCCAGCATTTT. Translating gives CSVAQGRVNQPQHF.

This chain links TRBV5-4 with TRBJ2-2, with 9 bases identical to TRBD2. This CDR3 spans 16 amino acids. Trimming cost V 0 bases and J 5 bases; bases outside gene matches: 5. CDR1 and CDR2 from the germline V gene are SGHNT and YYREEE (reference sequence). Written as DNA, the CDR3 is TGTGCCAGCAGCTTGGGGCGGGAGGGCCGGACCGGGGAGCTGTTTTTT. As protein: CASSLGREGRTGELFF. The whole variable domain, remainder taken from reference TRBV5-4 and TRBJ2-2, is ETGVTQSPTHLIKTRGQQVTLRCSSQSGHNTVSWYQQALGQGPQFIFQYYREEENGRGNFPPRFSGLQFPNYSSELNVNALELDDSALYLCASSLGREGRTGELFFGEGSRLTVL.

The chain has TRBV28 and TRBJ1-4; 9 positions match TRBD1. V lost 7 bases, J lost 11 bases, and 11 bases stayed unmatched. Germline V gives CDR1 MDHEN, CDR2 SYDVKM. The CDR3 length is 14 residues. The CDR3 DNA reads TGTGCCAGCACCTGGGGACAGGGAGGCGGGAAACTGTTTTTT. Translating gives CASTWGQGGGKLFF. Variable domain in full (rest from reference TRBV28 and TRBJ1-4): DVKVTQSSRYLVKRTGEKVFLECVQDMDHENMFWYRQDPGLGLRLIYFSYDVKMKEKGDIPEGYSVSREKKERFSLILESASTNQTSMYLCASTWGQGGGKLFFGSGTQLSVL.